This record covers a single T cell receptor (beta chain). Germline values: CDR1 SGHAT, CDR2 FQNNGV. The CDR3 length is 15 residues. V was pared by 6 bases and J by 0 bases, with 14 bases between. These data originate in a study of blood T cell repertoires in COVID-19. As for the study in general: The United States, Italy and Spain supplied acute and convalescent COVID-19 samples. Nucleic acid was either cDNA or gDNA, and it came from T cells, B-cell-depleted T cells, or PBMCs.

Original handling: Reference gene primer amplification gave estimated nucleated cell counts. Method: immunoSEQ multiplex PCR; TCRdb's copy keeps in-frame clones and lacks some. V and J calls and clone size come straight from that table; D and trimming were deduced from the DNA. The profile shows over 200,000 clones, approximately 79% of them singletons. The sequence was collected from a human donor in a cohort sampled during active COVID-19. Sequenced material: peripheral blood. The chain employs TRBV11-2 and TRBJ1-2, with D possibly matching TRBD1 (6 bases). The DNA for the CDR3 is TGTGCCAGCAGGATCTCAGGGGCTACTAACTATGGCTACACCTTC. It translates to CASRISGATNYGYTF.